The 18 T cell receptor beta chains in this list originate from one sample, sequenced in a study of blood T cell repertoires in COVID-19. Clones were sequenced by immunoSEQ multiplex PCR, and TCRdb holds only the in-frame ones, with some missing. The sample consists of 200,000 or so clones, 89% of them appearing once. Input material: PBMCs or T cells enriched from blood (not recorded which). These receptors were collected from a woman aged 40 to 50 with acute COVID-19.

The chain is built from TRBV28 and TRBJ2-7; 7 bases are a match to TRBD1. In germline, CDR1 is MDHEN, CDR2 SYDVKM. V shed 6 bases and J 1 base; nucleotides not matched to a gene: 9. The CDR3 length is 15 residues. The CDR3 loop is CASSTTDRASYEQYF. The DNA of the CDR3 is TGTGCCAGCAGCACTACTGACAGGGCGTCCTACGAGCAGTACTTC.

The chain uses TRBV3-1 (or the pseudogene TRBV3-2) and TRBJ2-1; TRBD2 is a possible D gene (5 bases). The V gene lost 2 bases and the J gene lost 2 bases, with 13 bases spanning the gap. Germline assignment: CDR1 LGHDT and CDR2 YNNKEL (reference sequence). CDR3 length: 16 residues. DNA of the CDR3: TGTGCCAGCAGCCAATGGGGTAGCGATACCTACAATGAGCAGTTCTTC. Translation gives CASSQWGSDTYNEQFF.

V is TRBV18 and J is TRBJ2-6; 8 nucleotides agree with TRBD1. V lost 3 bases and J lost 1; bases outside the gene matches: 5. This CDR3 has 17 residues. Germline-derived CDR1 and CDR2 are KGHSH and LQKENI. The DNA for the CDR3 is TGTGCCAGCTCACCTAAGCGGACAGGGTCTGGGGCCAACGTCCTGACTTTC. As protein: CASSPKRTGSGANVLTF. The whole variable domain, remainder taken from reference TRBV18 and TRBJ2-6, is NAGVMQNPRHLVRRRGQEARLRCSPMKGHSHVYWYRQLPEEGLKFMVYLQKENIIDESGMPKERFSAEFPKEGPSILRIQQVVRGDSAAYFCASSPKRTGSGANVLTFGAGSRLTVL.

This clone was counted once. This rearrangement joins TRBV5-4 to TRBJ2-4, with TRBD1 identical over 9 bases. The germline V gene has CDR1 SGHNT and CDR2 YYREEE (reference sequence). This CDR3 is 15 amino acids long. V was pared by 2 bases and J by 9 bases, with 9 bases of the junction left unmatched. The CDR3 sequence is CASSLGGTGQAIQYF. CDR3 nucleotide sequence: TGTGCCAGCAGCTTAGGTGGGACAGGGCAGGCCATTCAGTACTTC.

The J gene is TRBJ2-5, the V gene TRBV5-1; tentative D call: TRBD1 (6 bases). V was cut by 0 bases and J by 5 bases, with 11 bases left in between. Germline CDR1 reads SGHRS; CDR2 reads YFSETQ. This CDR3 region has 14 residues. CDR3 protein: CASSLGGPWETQYF. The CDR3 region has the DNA TGCGCCAGCAGCTTGGGGGGGCCTTGGGAGACCCAGTACTTC.

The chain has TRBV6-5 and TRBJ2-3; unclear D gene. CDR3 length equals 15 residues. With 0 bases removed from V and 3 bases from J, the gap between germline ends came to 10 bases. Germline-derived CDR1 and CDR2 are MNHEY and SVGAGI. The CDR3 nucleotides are TGTGCCAGCAGTTACTCGCCAGCCAGGACAGATACGCAGTATTTT. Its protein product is CASSYSPARTDTQYF.

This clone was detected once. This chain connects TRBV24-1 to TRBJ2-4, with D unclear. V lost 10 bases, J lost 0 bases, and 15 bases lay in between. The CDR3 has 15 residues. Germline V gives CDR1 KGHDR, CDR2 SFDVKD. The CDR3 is CATSFDRPAKNIQYF. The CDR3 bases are TGTGCCACTAGCTTCGATCGCCCAGCCAAAAACATTCAGTACTTC.

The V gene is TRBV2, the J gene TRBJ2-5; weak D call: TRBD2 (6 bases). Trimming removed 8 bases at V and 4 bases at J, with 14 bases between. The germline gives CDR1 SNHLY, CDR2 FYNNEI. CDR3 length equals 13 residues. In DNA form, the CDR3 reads TGTGCCAGCGGGACGGGGAGGAGAGAGACCCAGTACTTC. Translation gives CASGTGRRETQYF.

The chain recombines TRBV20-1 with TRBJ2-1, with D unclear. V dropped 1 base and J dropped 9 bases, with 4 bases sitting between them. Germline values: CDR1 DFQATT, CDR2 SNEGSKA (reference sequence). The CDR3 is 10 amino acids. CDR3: CSARVREQFF. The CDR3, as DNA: TGCAGTGCTAGAGTCCGTGAGCAGTTCTTC.

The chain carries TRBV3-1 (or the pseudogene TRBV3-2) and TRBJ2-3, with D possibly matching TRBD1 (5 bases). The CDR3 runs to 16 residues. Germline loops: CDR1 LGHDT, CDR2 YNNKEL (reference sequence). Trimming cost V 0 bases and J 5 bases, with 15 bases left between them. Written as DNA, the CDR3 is TGTGCCAGCAGCCAAGATGGGTGGGCAGGGAAAGATACGCAGTATTTT. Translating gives CASSQDGWAGKDTQYF.

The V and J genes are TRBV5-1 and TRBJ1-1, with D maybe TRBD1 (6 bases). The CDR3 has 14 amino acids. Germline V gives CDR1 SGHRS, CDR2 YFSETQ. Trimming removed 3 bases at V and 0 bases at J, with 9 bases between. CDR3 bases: TGCGCCAGCAGCTCCGCAGGGGTGAACACTGAAGCTTTCTTT. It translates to CASSSAGVNTEAFF.

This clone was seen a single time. The CDR3 loop reads CASSQRVTVGQPQHF. The CDR3 DNA sequence: TGCGCCAGCAGCCAACGCGTAACAGTAGGTCAGCCCCAGCATTTT. The chain uses TRBV4-1 and TRBJ1-5; no clear D gene. The V gene lost 2 bases and the J gene lost 6 bases, with 14 bases spanning the gap. Germline CDR1 MGHRA, CDR2 YSYEKL. The CDR3 has 15 residues.

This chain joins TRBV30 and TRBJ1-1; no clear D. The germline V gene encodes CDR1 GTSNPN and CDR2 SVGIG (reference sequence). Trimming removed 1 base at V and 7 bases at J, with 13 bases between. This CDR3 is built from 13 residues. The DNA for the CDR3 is TGTGCCTGGAGTGGAGGGCGTTTTGTTGAAGCTTTCTTT. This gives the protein CAWSGGRFVEAFF. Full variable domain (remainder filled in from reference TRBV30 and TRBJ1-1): SQTIHQWPATLVQPVGSPLSLECTVEGTSNPNLYWYRQAAGRGLQLLFYSVGIGQISSEVPQNLSASRPQDRQFILSSKKLLLSDSGFYLCAWSGGRFVEAFFGQGTRLTVV.

The CDR3 DNA is TGTGCCAGCAGTTTCTCGACAGGTGACTATGGCTACACCTTC. Its translation: CASSFSTGDYGYTF. The chain couples TRBV2 to TRBJ1-2; a weak D match, TRBD1 (6 bases). V was shortened by 5 bases and J by 3 bases, with 13 bases between the two germline ends. The CDR3 totals 14 residues. Germline CDR1 and CDR2: SNHLY and FYNNEI.

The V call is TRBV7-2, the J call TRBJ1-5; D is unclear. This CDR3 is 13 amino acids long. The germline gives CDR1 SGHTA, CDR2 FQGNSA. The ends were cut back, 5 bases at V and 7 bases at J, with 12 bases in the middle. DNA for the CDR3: TGTGCCAGCAGCCTAACTAGAAACCAGCCCCAGCATTTT. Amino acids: CASSLTRNQPQHF.

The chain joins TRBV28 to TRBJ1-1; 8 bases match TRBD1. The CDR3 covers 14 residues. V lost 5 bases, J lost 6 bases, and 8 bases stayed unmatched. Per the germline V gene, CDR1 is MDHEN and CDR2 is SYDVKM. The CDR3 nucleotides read TGTGCCAGCAGTACCAGGGGGCTAGGGCCTGAAGCTTTCTTT. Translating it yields CASSTRGLGPEAFF.

Written as DNA, the CDR3 is TGTGCCAGCAGCGCCACTAGTAAGAGTGAGCAGTTCTTC. Translation: CASSATSKSEQFF. The chain has TRBV21-1 and TRBJ2-1; the table's D call, TRBD2, was not checked against the DNA. TRBV21-1 is tagged as a pseudogene. The CDR3 runs to 13 residues.

CDR3 sequence reads: CAWRLDQGQGNSPLHF. DNA for the CDR3: TGTGCCTGGAGACTCGACCAGGGACAGGGGAATTCACCCCTCCACTTT. This rearrangement joins TRBV30 to TRBJ1-6, with 10 bases matching TRBD1. With 3 bases clipped from V and 7 bases from J, the junction kept 9 bases outside the gene matches. CDR1 is GTSNPN, CDR2 SVGIG, per germline (reference sequence). The CDR3 contains 16 residues. Filled out from reference TRBV30 and TRBJ1-6, the complete variable domain reads SQTIHQWPATLVQPVGSPLSLECTVEGTSNPNLYWYRQAAGRGLQLLFYSVGIGQISSEVPQNLSASRPQDRQFILSSKKLLLSDSGFYLCAWRLDQGQGNSPLHFGNGTRLTVT.